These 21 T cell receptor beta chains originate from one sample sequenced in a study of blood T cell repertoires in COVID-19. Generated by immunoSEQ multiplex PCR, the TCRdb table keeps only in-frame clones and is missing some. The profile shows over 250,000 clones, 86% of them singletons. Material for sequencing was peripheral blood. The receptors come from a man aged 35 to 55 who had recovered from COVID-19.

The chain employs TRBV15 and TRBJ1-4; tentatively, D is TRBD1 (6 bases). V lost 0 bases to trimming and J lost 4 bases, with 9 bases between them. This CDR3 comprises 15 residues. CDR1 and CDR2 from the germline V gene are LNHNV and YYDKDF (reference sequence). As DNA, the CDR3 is TGTGCCACCAGCAGAGATAGCAGGGGTAATGAAAAACTGTTTTTT. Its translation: CATSRDSRGNEKLFF.

This chain's CDR3 is CASSLSGRGDGYTF. CDR3 bases: TGTGCCAGCAGTTTGTCGGGCAGGGGGGACGGCTACACCTTC. The gene calls are TRBV28 and TRBJ1-2, with 7 bases that match TRBD1. V shed 3 bases and J 8 bases; nucleotides not matched to a gene: 9. In germline, CDR1 is MDHEN, CDR2 SYDVKM. CDR3 length: 14 amino acids.

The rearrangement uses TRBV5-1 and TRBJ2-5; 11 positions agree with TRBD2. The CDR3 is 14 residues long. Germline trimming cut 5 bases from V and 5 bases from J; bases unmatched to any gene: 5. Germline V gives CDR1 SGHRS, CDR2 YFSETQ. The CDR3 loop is CASSRTSGYETQYF. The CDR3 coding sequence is TGCGCCAGCAGTAGGACTAGCGGGTACGAGACCCAGTACTTC.

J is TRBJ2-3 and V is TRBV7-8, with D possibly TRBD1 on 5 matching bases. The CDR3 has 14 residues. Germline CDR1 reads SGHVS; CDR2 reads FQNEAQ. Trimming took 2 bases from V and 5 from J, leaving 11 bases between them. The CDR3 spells CASSLRGRLDTQYF. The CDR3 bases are TGTGCCAGCAGCTTAAGGGGTAGATTAGATACGCAGTATTTT. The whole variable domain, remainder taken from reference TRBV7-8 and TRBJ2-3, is GAGVSQSPRYKVAKRGQDVALRCDPISGHVSLFWYQQALGQGPEFLTYFQNEAQLDKSGLPSDRFFAERPEGSVSTLKIQRTQQEDSAVYLCASSLRGRLDTQYFGPGTRLTVL.

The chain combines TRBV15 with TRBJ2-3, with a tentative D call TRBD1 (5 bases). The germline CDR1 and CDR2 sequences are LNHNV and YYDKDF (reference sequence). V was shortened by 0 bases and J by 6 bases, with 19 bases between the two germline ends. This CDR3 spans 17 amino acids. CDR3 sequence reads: CATSREPFDPTADTQYF. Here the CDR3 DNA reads TGTGCCACCAGCAGAGAGCCGTTTGACCCGACAGCGGATACGCAGTATTTT. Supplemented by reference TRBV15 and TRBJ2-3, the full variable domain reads DAMVIQNPRYQVTQFGKPVTLSCSQTLNHNVMYWYQQKSSQAPKLLFHYYDKDFNNEADTPDNFQSRRPNTSFCFLDIRSPGLGDTAMYLCATSREPFDPTADTQYFGPGTRLTVL.

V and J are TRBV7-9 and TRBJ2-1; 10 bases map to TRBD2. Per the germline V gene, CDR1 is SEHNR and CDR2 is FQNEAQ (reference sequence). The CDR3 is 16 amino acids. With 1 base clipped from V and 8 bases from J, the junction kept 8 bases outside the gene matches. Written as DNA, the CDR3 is TGTGCCAGCAGCTTAGGCAGCGGGAGGGCCGCGGATGAGCAGTTCTTC. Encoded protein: CASSLGSGRAADEQFF. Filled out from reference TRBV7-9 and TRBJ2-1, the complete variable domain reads DTGVSQNPRHKITKRGQNVTFRCDPISEHNRLYWYRQTLGQGPEFLTYFQNEAQLEKSRLLSDRFSAERPKGSFSTLEIQRTEQGDSAMYLCASSLGSGRAADEQFFGPGTRLTVL.

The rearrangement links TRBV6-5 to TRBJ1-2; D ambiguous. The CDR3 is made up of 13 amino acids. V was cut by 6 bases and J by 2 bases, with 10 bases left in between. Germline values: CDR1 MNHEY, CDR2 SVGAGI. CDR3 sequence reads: CASRGDGNYGYTF. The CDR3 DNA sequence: TGTGCCAGCAGAGGTGACGGGAACTATGGCTACACCTTC.

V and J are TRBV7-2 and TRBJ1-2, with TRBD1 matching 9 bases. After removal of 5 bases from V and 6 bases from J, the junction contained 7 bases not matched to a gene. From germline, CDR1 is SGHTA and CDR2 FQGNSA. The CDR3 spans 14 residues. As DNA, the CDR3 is TGTGCCAGCAGCGCCTTGGGACAGGGCCATGGCTACACCTTC. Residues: CASSALGQGHGYTF.

Here the CDR3 reads CASREGMSYGYTF. For the CDR3, the DNA is TGTGCCAGCAGGGAGGGGATGAGCTATGGCTACACCTTC. The chain joins TRBV6-5 to TRBJ1-2, with a weak D call TRBD1 (5 bases). The CDR3 is made up of 13 amino acids. Trimming pared 6 bases from V and 4 bases from J, leaving 12 bases between. CDR1 and CDR2 (germline): MNHEY, SVGAGI.

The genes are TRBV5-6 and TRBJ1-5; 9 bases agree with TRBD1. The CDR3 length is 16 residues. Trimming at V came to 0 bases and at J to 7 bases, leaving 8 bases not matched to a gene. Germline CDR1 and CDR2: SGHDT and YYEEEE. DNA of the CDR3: TGTGCCAGCAGCTTGGGTCCGGGACAGGGCTGGCAGCCCCAGCATTTT. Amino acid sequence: CASSLGPGQGWQPQHF.

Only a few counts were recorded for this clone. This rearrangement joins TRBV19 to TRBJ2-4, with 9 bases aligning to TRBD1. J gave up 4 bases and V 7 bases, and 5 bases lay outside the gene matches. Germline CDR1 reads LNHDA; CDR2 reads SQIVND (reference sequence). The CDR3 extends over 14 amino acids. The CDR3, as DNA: TGTGCCAGTAACTCCGGGACAGGGAAAAACATTCAGTACTTC. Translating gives CASNSGTGKNIQYF.

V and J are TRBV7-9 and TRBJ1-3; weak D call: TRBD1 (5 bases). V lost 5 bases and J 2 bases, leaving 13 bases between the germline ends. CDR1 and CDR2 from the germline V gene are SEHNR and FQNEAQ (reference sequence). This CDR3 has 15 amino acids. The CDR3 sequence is CASSRQGTAGNTIYF. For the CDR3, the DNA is TGTGCCAGCAGCCGGCAGGGAACAGCTGGAAACACCATATATTTT. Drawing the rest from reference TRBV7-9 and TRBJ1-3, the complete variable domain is DTGVSQNPRHKITKRGQNVTFRCDPISEHNRLYWYRQTLGQGPEFLTYFQNEAQLEKSRLLSDRFSAERPKGSFSTLEIQRTEQGDSAMYLCASSRQGTAGNTIYFGEGSWLTVV.

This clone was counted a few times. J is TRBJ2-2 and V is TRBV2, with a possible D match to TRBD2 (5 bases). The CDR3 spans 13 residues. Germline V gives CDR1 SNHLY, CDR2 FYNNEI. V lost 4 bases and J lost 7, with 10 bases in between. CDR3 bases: TGTGCCAGCAGTGTGGGGAGCATCGGGGAGCTGTTTTTT. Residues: CASSVGSIGELFF.

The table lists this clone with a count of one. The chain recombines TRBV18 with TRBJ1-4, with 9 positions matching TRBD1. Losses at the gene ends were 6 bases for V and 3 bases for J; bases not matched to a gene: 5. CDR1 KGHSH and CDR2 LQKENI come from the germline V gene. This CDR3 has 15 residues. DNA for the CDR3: TGTGCCAGCTCGCCCGGGACAGGGTCTAATGAAAAACTGTTTTTT. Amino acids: CASSPGTGSNEKLFF.

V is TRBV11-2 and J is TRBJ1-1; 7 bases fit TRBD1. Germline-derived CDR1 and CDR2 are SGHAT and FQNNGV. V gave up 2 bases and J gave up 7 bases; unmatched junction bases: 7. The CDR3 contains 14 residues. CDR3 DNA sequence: TGTGCCAGCAGCTTATTGTGGGGGGACAGTGAAGCTTTCTTT. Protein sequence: CASSLLWGDSEAFF.

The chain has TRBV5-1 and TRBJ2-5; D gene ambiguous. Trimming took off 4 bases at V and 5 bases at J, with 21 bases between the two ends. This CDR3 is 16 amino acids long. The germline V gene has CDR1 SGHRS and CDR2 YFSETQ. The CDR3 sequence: CASSARFLTGRETQYF. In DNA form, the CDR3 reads TGCGCCAGCAGCGCCCGTTTTCTAACCGGTCGGGAGACCCAGTACTTC.

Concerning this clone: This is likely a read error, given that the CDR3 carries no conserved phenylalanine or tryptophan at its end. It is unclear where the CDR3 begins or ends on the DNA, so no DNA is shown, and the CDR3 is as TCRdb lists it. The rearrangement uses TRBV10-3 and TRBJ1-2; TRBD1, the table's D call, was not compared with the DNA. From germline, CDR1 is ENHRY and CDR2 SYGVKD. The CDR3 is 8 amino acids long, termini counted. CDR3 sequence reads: CASDEQVE.

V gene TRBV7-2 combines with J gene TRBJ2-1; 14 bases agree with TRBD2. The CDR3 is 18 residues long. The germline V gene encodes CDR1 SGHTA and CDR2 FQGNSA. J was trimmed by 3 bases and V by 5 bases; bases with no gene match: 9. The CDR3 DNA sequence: TGTGCCAGCAGCGGAGGACTAGCGGGAGGAGTGGGCTACAATGAGCAGTTCTTC. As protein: CASSGGLAGGVGYNEQFF. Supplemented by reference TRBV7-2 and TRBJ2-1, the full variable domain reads GAGVSQSPSNKVTEKGKDVELRCDPISGHTALYWYRQSLGQGLEFLIYFQGNSAPDKSGLPSDRFSAERTGGSVSTLTIQRTQQEDSAVYLCASSGGLAGGVGYNEQFFGPGTRLTVL.

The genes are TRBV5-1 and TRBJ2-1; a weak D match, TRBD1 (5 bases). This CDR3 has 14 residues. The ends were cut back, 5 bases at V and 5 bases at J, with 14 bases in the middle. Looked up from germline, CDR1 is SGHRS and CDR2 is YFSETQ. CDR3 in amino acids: CASRTSPGHNEQFF. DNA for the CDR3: TGCGCCAGCAGGACCTCGCCAGGGCACAATGAGCAGTTCTTC.

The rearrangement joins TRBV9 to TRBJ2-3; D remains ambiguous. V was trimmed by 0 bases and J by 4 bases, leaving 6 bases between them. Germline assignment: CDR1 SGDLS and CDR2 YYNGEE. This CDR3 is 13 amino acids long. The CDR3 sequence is CASSVAGPDTQYF. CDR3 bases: TGTGCCAGCAGCGTAGCCGGTCCAGATACGCAGTATTTT.

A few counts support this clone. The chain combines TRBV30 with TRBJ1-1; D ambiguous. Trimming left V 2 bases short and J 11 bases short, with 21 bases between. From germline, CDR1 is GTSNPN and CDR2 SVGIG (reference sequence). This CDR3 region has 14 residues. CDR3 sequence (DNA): TGTGCCTGGAGTACCTCGGGGAAGGTGGTCAGGGCTTTCTTT. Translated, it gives CAWSTSGKVVRAFF.